This entry concerns a single TCR beta chain. As yet, its antigen is unknown. This specimen comes from a study of cytomegalovirus exposure and HLA in healthy donors. Study at large: A prior study identified 110 million or so unique TCR beta sequences from 180 million or so T cells. Around 85 million unique TCR sequences came from HLA-typed donors in an early release. Study-wide points: What TCR beta sequences reportedly achieved was accurate prediction of HLA-A and HLA-B alleles in most subjects. In a later analysis, a missense DCLRE1C variant was linked to TCR beta V- and J-gene trimming.

V shed 5 bases, J shed 0 bases, and the junction held 7 bases outside the gene matches. This CDR3 region has 15 residues. Germline V gene lookup returns CDR1 MNHNY and CDR2 SVGAGI (reference sequence). PCR primers comprised 60 Vbeta and 13 Jbeta primers. Sequencing was performed with immunoSEQ multiplex PCR; in TCRdb, only in-frame clones are kept and a portion is missing. The sample lists more than 80,000 clones, about 76% occurring once. The receptor comes from a woman between 50 and 59 years old in good health and CMV-seropositive. The chain has TRBV6-6 and TRBJ2-7; 7 nucleotides agree with TRBD2. The sequencing sample was made of PBMCs. The CDR3 loop is CASSTAGTTSYEQYF. CDR3 nucleotide sequence: TGTGCCAGCAGTACGGCCGGGACTACCTCCTACGAGCAGTACTTC.